Presented here are 30 T cell receptor beta chains from one specimen sequenced in a study of shared clonotypes between healthy human individuals. TCRdb's copy holds only in-frame clones and misses some; the assay was immunoSEQ multiplex PCR. The sample shows some 1,100,000 clones, about four fifths of them seen only once. The sequenced material came from memory CD4+ T cells from PBMCs. Documented subset: CD45RA-negative fraction. These receptors were taken from a young man in good health. Some clones in this sample may be carry-over from other donors' samples.

This clone has only a few counts. V and J are TRBV27 and TRBJ2-3; D is perhaps TRBD1 (6 bases). Deletions cut 3 bases from V and 4 bases from J, with 11 bases between. Germline values: CDR1 MNHEY, CDR2 SMNVEV (reference sequence). This CDR3 has 14 amino acids. The DNA for the CDR3 is TGTGCCAGCAGTTTCCTGTCAGGGGCAGATACGCAGTATTTT. It yields the protein CASSFLSGADTQYF.

The V call is TRBV19, the J call TRBJ1-1, with no clear D. This CDR3 contains 13 residues. CDR1 is LNHDA and CDR2 is SQIVND in the germline V gene (reference sequence). V was clipped by 1 base and J by 2 bases, with 5 bases between them. The CDR3 nucleotides read TGTGCCAGTAGTATAGTGACCAACACTGAAGCTTTCTTT. It is translated as CASSIVTNTEAFF.

V and J are TRBV19 and TRBJ1-3, with TRBD1 matching over 9 bases. Germline CDR1 and CDR2: LNHDA and SQIVND (reference sequence). This CDR3 contains 15 residues. Losses at the gene ends were 4 bases for V and 3 bases for J; bases not matched to a gene: 4. DNA of the CDR3: TGTGCCAGTAGTACACAGGGGGCTCGTGGAAACACCATATATTTT. It is translated as CASSTQGARGNTIYF.

This rearrangement joins TRBV6-1 to TRBJ1-2; D call uncertain. Germline values: CDR1 MNHNS, CDR2 SASEGT. Trimming pared 2 bases from V and 4 bases from J, leaving 11 bases between. This CDR3 has 14 residues. Written as DNA, the CDR3 is TGTGCCAGCAGTGAAAACGGGTGGGTCTATGGCTACACCTTC. Protein: CASSENGWVYGYTF.

The chain joins TRBV25-1 to TRBJ2-6; D gene unclear. Trimming shortened V by 5 bases and J by 5 bases, and 10 bases separated the two germline ends. The CDR3 consists of 14 residues. The germline CDR1 and CDR2 sequences are MGHDK and SYGVNS. Here the CDR3 DNA reads TGTGCCAGCAGTTCCGTGTCCCGGGCCAACGTCCTGACTTTC. It yields the protein CASSSVSRANVLTF.

This rearrangement joins TRBV9 to TRBJ1-2; D is unresolved. The CDR3 runs 15 residues. Trimming pared 0 bases from V and 9 bases from J, leaving 18 bases between. Germline CDR1 SGDLS, CDR2 YYNGEE. The CDR3 sequence: CASSVAGNSPRSYTF. The DNA of the CDR3 is TGTGCCAGCAGCGTAGCTGGTAACAGCCCGCGGAGCTACACCTTC.

The CDR3 nucleotides are TGTGCCAGCAGTTACTTATTCGGGGGACCTACCTATGGCTACACCTTC. It yields the protein CASSYLFGGPTYGYTF. The chain combines TRBV6-5 with TRBJ1-2; D possibly corresponds to TRBD1 (5 bases). Trimming shortened V by 1 base and J by 4 bases, and 16 bases separated the two germline ends. Germline-derived CDR1 and CDR2 are MNHEY and SVGAGI. The CDR3 extends over 16 amino acids.

This chain uses TRBV28 with TRBJ2-7; 13 bases are a match to TRBD2. Germline V gene lookup returns CDR1 MDHEN and CDR2 SYDVKM. V was clipped by 7 bases and J by 2 bases; unmatched bases: 2. The CDR3 runs 14 residues. For the CDR3, the DNA is TGTGCCAGCATGGGGACTAGCGGGGCCTACGAGCAGTACTTC. This gives the protein CASMGTSGAYEQYF.

For this clone: In the same sample, other DNA sequences code for this CDR3. The chain links TRBV5-1 to TRBJ2-7; D call uncertain. This CDR3 is built from 12 residues. With 5 bases removed from V and 2 bases from J, the gap between germline ends came to 8 bases. The germline V gene has CDR1 SGHRS and CDR2 YFSETQ. The CDR3 DNA reads as TGCGCCAGCAGGGCAGAGACCTACGAGCAGTACTTC. This translates into CASRAETYEQYF.

The chain carries TRBV7-9 and TRBJ1-2, with D tentatively TRBD1 (5 bases). The CDR3 is 13 amino acids. V gave up 5 bases and J gave up 8 bases, with 15 bases separating them. Per germline, CDR1 SEHNR and CDR2 FQNEAQ (reference sequence). DNA of the CDR3: TGTGCCAGCAGCCCGATGATGGGGGGAGGCTACACCTTC. It translates to CASSPMMGGGYTF.

The chain couples TRBV4-2 to TRBJ2-7; D is unresolved. V was trimmed by 1 base and J by 0 bases, leaving 7 bases between them. The length of the CDR3 is 14 residues. Germline V gene data show CDR1 as LGHNA and CDR2 as YNFKEQ. CDR3 nucleotide sequence: TGTGCCAGCAGCCAAGGGCTGAGCTCCTACGAGCAGTACTTC. Its translation is CASSQGLSSYEQYF.

This sequence joins TRBV5-1 and TRBJ2-3; 7 bases are shared with TRBD1. This CDR3 has 17 amino acids. Trimming at V came to 2 bases and at J to 1 base, leaving 10 bases not matched to a gene. The germline gives CDR1 SGHRS, CDR2 YFSETQ. DNA of the CDR3: TGCGCCAGCAGCTTTAAAGGAGAGGGGGCCCGCACAGATACGCAGTATTTT. This codes for CASSFKGEGARTDTQYF.

The rearrangement uses TRBV7-2 and TRBJ1-3; 7 nucleotides align to TRBD1. V lost 8 bases and J lost 4; bases outside the gene matches: 5. CDR1 and CDR2 from the germline V gene are SGHTA and FQGNSA. The CDR3 spans 13 residues. The CDR3 reads CASSTTGGNTIYF. The CDR3 DNA reads as TGTGCCAGCTCAACGACAGGGGGAAACACCATATATTTT.

This chain uses TRBV10-3 with TRBJ2-7, with a possible D match to TRBD2 (6 bases). Per the germline V gene, CDR1 is ENHRY and CDR2 is SYGVKD. This CDR3 contains 17 residues. V shed 10 bases and J shed 3 bases, with 28 bases lying between them. The CDR3 reads CATSTEVGREINYEQYF. The DNA for the CDR3 is TGTGCCACTTCTACCGAGGTGGGTCGGGAGATCAACTACGAGCAGTACTTC.

The rearrangement uses TRBV29-1 and TRBJ2-3; TRBD1 aligns across 9 bases. This CDR3 has 15 residues. Germline V lookup: CDR1 SQVTM, CDR2 ANQGSEA. After removal of 7 bases from V and 4 bases from J, the junction contained 12 bases not matched to a gene. The CDR3 region is CSARTGTGLSDTQYF. The CDR3 nucleotides read TGCAGCGCTCGAACCGGGACAGGGCTTTCAGATACGCAGTATTTT.

The V gene is TRBV19, the J gene TRBJ1-1; the D gene is possibly TRBD1 (5 bases). Germline CDR1 is LNHDA and CDR2 is SQIVND (reference sequence). Trimming stripped 3 bases from V and 4 bases from J, with 15 bases between. The CDR3 runs 15 residues. This CDR3 is CASSIQKVGTTEAFF. Here the CDR3 DNA reads TGTGCCAGTAGTATTCAGAAAGTAGGGACCACTGAAGCTTTCTTT.

This chain connects TRBV6-4 to TRBJ1-2, with D uncertain. The CDR3 extends over 14 amino acids. Germline lookup yields CDR1 MRHNA and CDR2 SNTAGT. The germline V and J ends were trimmed by 1 base and 6 bases, with 12 bases remaining between them. The CDR3: CASSDFVTWNGYTF. The CDR3 bases are TGTGCCAGCAGTGACTTTGTAACATGGAATGGCTACACCTTC.

The chain has TRBV9 and TRBJ1-3; D gene unclear. Germline CDR1 and CDR2: SGDLS and YYNGEE. The CDR3 loop spans 15 amino acids. Trimming shortened V by 5 bases and J by 0 bases, and 12 bases separated the two germline ends. The CDR3: CASSGTMHSGNTIYF. The CDR3 DNA is TGTGCCAGCAGTGGTACCATGCACTCTGGAAACACCATATATTTT.

The V gene is TRBV28, the J gene TRBJ1-3; a weak D match, TRBD1 (5 bases). Germline CDR1 is MDHEN and CDR2 is SYDVKM. The CDR3 covers 16 residues. V was cut by 4 bases and J by 4 bases, with 17 bases left in between. The CDR3 protein is CASSSHSGPKGNTIYF. The CDR3 nucleotides read TGTGCCAGCAGTTCCCATTCGGGGCCAAAAGGAAACACCATATATTTT.

The chain combines TRBV6-5 with TRBJ2-2, with D uncertain. Trimming took 6 bases from V and 4 from J, leaving 6 bases between them. Germline-derived CDR1 and CDR2 are MNHEY and SVGAGI. The CDR3 runs to 12 residues. Written as DNA, the CDR3 is TGTGCCAGCAGACGCCTCACCGGGGAGCTGTTTTTT. Encoded protein: CASRRLTGELFF.

This clone was counted a few times. J is TRBJ2-5 and V is TRBV29-1; tentatively, D is TRBD1 (6 bases). From germline, CDR1 is SQVTM and CDR2 ANQGSEA. Trimming took off 7 bases at V and 10 bases at J, with 25 bases between the two ends. The CDR3 is 14 amino acids. The CDR3 here is CSGGVDRRPRNQYF. DNA of the CDR3: TGCAGCGGGGGAGTAGACAGGCGCCCTAGGAACCAGTACTTC.

The genes are TRBV18 and TRBJ2-7; maybe TRBD2 (6 bases). V lost 3 bases and J lost 3, with 9 bases in between. CDR3 length: 13 residues. Germline CDR1 KGHSH, CDR2 LQKENI. The DNA for the CDR3 is TGTGCCAGCTCACCTATCGGGGGCTACGAGCAGTACTTC. Translation: CASSPIGGYEQYF.

The V and J genes are TRBV19 and TRBJ2-7; TRBD2 might be the D (6 bases). This CDR3 region has 14 residues. The V gene lost 7 bases and the J gene lost 7 bases, with 20 bases spanning the gap. From germline, CDR1 is LNHDA and CDR2 SQIVND (reference sequence). CDR3: CASNTFLEGREQYF. In DNA form, the CDR3 reads TGTGCCAGTAACACCTTCCTGGAGGGGAGGGAGCAGTACTTC.

The genes are TRBV6-1 and TRBJ2-1; D possibly corresponds to TRBD2 (6 bases). Trimming took off 2 bases at V and 9 bases at J, with 17 bases between the two ends. The CDR3 totals 15 residues. Germline V lookup: CDR1 MNHNS, CDR2 SASEGT. The CDR3 spells CASSEMAGIGGEQFF. The DNA for the CDR3 is TGTGCCAGCAGTGAAATGGCAGGCATCGGGGGTGAGCAGTTCTTC.

The rearrangement links TRBV2 to TRBJ2-1; the D is unclear. Germline CDR1 and CDR2: SNHLY and FYNNEI. Trimming shortened V by 3 bases and J by 16 bases, and 16 bases separated the two germline ends. This CDR3 spans 12 amino acids. The CDR3 coding sequence is TGTGCCAGCAGTGACCTCGCTAGATGGTTATTCTTC. Translating it yields CASSDLARWLFF.

This chain joins TRBV7-9 and TRBJ2-7, with no clear D. Per germline, CDR1 SEHNR and CDR2 FQNEAQ (reference sequence). V lost 7 bases to trimming and J lost 2 bases, with 15 bases between them. CDR3 length equals 14 residues. CDR3 bases: TGTGCCAGCACCCGACCGTTGAGCCCCTACGAGCAGTACTTC. The encoded protein is CASTRPLSPYEQYF.

V is TRBV11-2 and J is TRBJ2-7, with D possibly being TRBD1 (5 bases). CDR3 length equals 14 residues. V lost 6 bases and J lost 1, with 13 bases in between. Germline CDR1 SGHAT, CDR2 FQNNGV. CDR3 in DNA: TGTGCCAGCAGAATGGACCAGGGTTCCTACGAGCAGTACTTC. It specifies CASRMDQGSYEQYF.

The V and J genes are TRBV29-1 and TRBJ2-2; D might be TRBD1 or TRBD2, each matching 5 bases. V lost 0 bases and J lost 0, with 11 bases in between. CDR3 size: 16 residues. Germline V gene lookup returns CDR1 SQVTM and CDR2 ANQGSEA. CDR3 DNA sequence: TGCAGCGTTGAAGATAGGGAGACAGCGAACACCGGGGAGCTGTTTTTT. Translating gives CSVEDRETANTGELFF.

Worth noting for this clone: This may be a read error: a much more frequent sequence differs by one nucleotide. Other DNA variants within this sample encode the same CDR3. J is TRBJ1-5 and V is TRBV2; D is undetermined. The V end lost 4 bases, the J end lost 2 bases, and 9 bases lay between the germline ends. Germline assignment: CDR1 SNHLY and CDR2 FYNNEI. The CDR3 has 14 amino acids. CDR3 bases: TGTGCCAGCAGTGGTGGGCAGGGCAATCAGCCCCAGCATTTT. Translated, it gives CASSGGQGNQPQHF. Variable domain in full (rest from reference TRBV2 and TRBJ1-5): EPEVTQTPSHQVTQMGQEVILRCVPISNHLYFYWYRQILGQKVEFLVSFYNNEISEKSEIFDDQFSVERPDGSNFTLKIRSTKLEDSAMYFCASSGGQGNQPQHFGDGTRLSIL.

The chain is built from TRBV6-6 and TRBJ1-3; TRBD1 agrees at 8 bases. The CDR3 contains 16 residues. Per germline, CDR1 MNHNY and CDR2 SVGAGI (reference sequence). V was pared by 4 bases and J by 7 bases, with 12 bases of the junction left unmatched. Here the CDR3 reads CASSSSGGQSWNTIYF. As DNA, the CDR3 is TGTGCCAGCAGTTCTTCAGGGGGCCAAAGTTGGAACACCATATATTTT.